This TCR beta chain derives from a study of blood T cell repertoires in COVID-19. Study-level background: Donors in the United States, Italy and Spain gave samples during acute or convalescent COVID-19. In each case, the material was cDNA or gDNA derived from T cells, B-cell-depleted T cells, or PBMCs.

In the original analysis: Estimation of nucleated cell counts was performed using reference gene primer amplification. Data came from immunoSEQ multiplex PCR; TCRdb stores just in-frame clones and leaves some out. The D gene and trimming were derived from the DNA, and the V and J assignments and clone size from that table. The table has about 250,000 clones, roughly 80% seen once; the top ten hold 4.7%. The CDR3 has 13 amino acids. Trimming stripped 6 bases from V and 5 bases from J, with 13 bases between. The TCR was taken from an older woman with acute or convalescent COVID-19. The V call is TRBV12-3 or TRBV12-4, the J call TRBJ1-2; D gene ambiguous. Sequencing was carried out using peripheral blood. For the CDR3, the DNA is TGTGCCAGCAGCCTAGTTGGAGCATATGGCTACACCTTC. This codes for CASSLVGAYGYTF.